These 29 T cell receptor beta chains were sequenced from one sample in a study of blood T cells in healthy people across ages. Through a sample-barcoded 5' primer and a J-beta primer mix, a second PCR was run for roughly 6 to 11 cycles. Via MiXCR, TCRdb re-called the 5' RACE reads, giving one row per CDR3 protein. The sample records more than 1,000,000 distinct CDR3 sequences, around 27% being singletons. Separately, the same data were catalogued under a study of T cells of mothers and their children.

Sequencing was carried out using blood. Receptor source: a girl aged 2 to 10 in good health.

This rearrangement joins TRBV29-1 to TRBJ2-1, with 8 bases aligning to TRBD2. V shed 4 bases, J shed 9 bases, and the junction held 2 bases outside the gene matches. Germline assignment: CDR1 SQVTM and CDR2 ANQGSEA. The CDR3 has 11 residues. CDR3 loop: CSVATSAEQFF. DNA for the CDR3: TGCAGCGTTGCGACTAGCGCTGAGCAGTTCTTC.

This chain uses TRBV4-3 with TRBJ1-5; TRBD1 matches at 7 bases. Germline V lookup: CDR1 LGHNA, CDR2 YSLEER. This CDR3 has 15 residues. V gave up 0 bases and J gave up 6 bases; unmatched junction bases: 5. The CDR3 spells CASSQDIGGSQPQHF. CDR3 DNA sequence: TGCGCCAGCAGCCAAGATATAGGGGGCAGTCAGCCCCAGCATTTT.

CDR3 nucleotides: TGTGCCACCAACCCAGGGGTTGGAGAGACCCAGTACTTC. It yields the protein CATNPGVGETQYF. The chain carries TRBV24-1 and TRBJ2-1; TRBD1 is a possible D gene (6 bases). The J call is in doubt because the DNA end fits TRBJ2-5 better. The germline V gene has CDR1 KGHDR and CDR2 SFDVKD. The CDR3 has 13 amino acids.

The chain is built from TRBV7-2 and TRBJ2-5, with TRBD2 matching over 11 bases. The J call may not be correct, given that the DNA end is closer to TRBJ2-1. In germline, CDR1 is SGHTA, CDR2 FQGNSA. The CDR3 loop spans 15 amino acids. The CDR3 nucleotides are TGTGCCAGCACCGCCGGGACTAGCGGTTTCAATGAGCAGTTCTTC. It is translated as CASTAGTSGFNEQFF.

Only a few counts were recorded for this clonotype. CDR3 nucleotides: TGCAGTGCTAGAGATTCTAGCGGGCCAGAGACCCAGTACTTC. Translated, it gives CSARDSSGPETQYF. The rearrangement uses TRBV20-1 and TRBJ2-5, with 8 bases aligning to TRBD2. Looked up from germline, CDR1 is DFQATT and CDR2 is SNEGSKA (reference sequence). The CDR3 length is 14 residues. Unmatched junction bases numbered 4, after V lost 0 bases and J lost 4 bases.

The sample holds a few counts of this clonotype. The chain recombines TRBV4-3 with TRBJ2-1; no clear D gene. CDR1 and CDR2 (germline): LGHNA, YSLEER. Trimming left V 3 bases short and J 10 bases short, with 22 bases between. The CDR3 extends over 16 amino acids. The CDR3 spells CASSQAYSGNYREQFF. The DNA of the CDR3 is TGCGCCAGCAGCCAGGCTTACAGTGGGAATTATAGGGAGCAGTTCTTC.

This clonotype has more than one count but fewer than ten. The chain carries TRBV29-1 and TRBJ1-1; TRBD1 might be the D (5 bases). Trimming took off 4 bases at V and 3 bases at J, with 12 bases between the two ends. This CDR3 has 13 amino acids. The germline V gene has CDR1 SQVTM and CDR2 ANQGSEA. The CDR3 is CSVGGQIYTEAFF. The CDR3 DNA follows: TGCAGCGTTGGGGGCCAGATATACACTGAAGCTTTCTTT.

V and J are TRBV7-2 and TRBJ2-1; TRBD1 aligns across 7 bases. Germline V gene sequence: CDR1 SGHTA, CDR2 FQGNSA. This CDR3 contains 14 residues. V lost 3 bases to trimming and J lost 9 bases; unmatched junction nucleotides: 8. CDR3 protein: CASSFRQGMSEQFF. The CDR3 DNA reads as TGTGCCAGCAGCTTTCGACAGGGCATGAGTGAGCAGTTCTTC.

This clonotype appeared many times. The V call is TRBV7-8, the J call TRBJ2-7; 7 nucleotides match TRBD1. With 5 bases clipped from V and 4 bases from J, the junction kept 8 bases outside the gene matches. Germline V lookup: CDR1 SGHVS, CDR2 FQNEAQ. This CDR3 is built from 14 residues. The CDR3 DNA is TGTGCCAGCAGCCCAAGGGACAGCTATTACGAGCAGTACTTC. As protein: CASSPRDSYYEQYF.

This clonotype was seen a handful of times. V gene TRBV10-3 combines with J gene TRBJ2-3; D gene unclear. The CDR3 runs to 14 residues. Trimming removed 2 bases from V and 0 bases from J, with 6 bases in between. Germline-derived CDR1 and CDR2 are ENHRY and SYGVKD. CDR3 amino acids: CAISEDGSTDTQYF. The CDR3 DNA reads as TGTGCCATCAGTGAGGACGGGAGCACAGATACGCAGTATTTT.

This clonotype showed up many times. The chain employs TRBV12-3 or TRBV12-4 and TRBJ1-2, with unresolved D. The CDR3 is 13 residues long. The germline V and J ends were trimmed by 3 bases and 2 bases, with 7 bases remaining between them. CDR3 residues: CASSLYPNYGYTF. The CDR3 region has the DNA TGTGCCAGCAGTTTGTACCCCAACTATGGCTACACCTTC.

A word on this clonotype: The junction departs from the called germline gene at one end, perhaps through a read error. This sequence joins TRBV7-3 and TRBJ2-3; a weak D match, TRBD2 (5 bases). The CDR3 has 12 residues. Germline CDR1 is SGHTA and CDR2 is FQGTGA. The CDR3 region has the DNA TGTGCCAGCAGCTACCGGGATCAGCCGTTACATTTT. Amino acid sequence: CASSYRDQPLHF.

The chain has TRBV7-2 and TRBJ1-3; 8 bases agree with TRBD1. CDR1 SGHTA and CDR2 FQGNSA come from the germline V gene. The length of the CDR3 is 16 residues. With 4 bases clipped from V and 0 bases from J, the junction kept 5 bases outside the gene matches. The CDR3 DNA follows: TGTGCCAGCAGCTCGGCAGGGGGCTCCTCTGGAAACACCATATATTTT. Translated: CASSSAGGSSGNTIYF. Supplemented by reference TRBV7-2 and TRBJ1-3, the full variable domain reads GAGVSQSPSNKVTEKGKDVELRCDPISGHTALYWYRQSLGQGLEFLIYFQGNSAPDKSGLPSDRFSAERTGGSVSTLTIQRTQQEDSAVYLCASSSAGGSSGNTIYFGEGSWLTVV.

This clonotype was counted between two and nine times. This rearrangement joins TRBV3-1 to TRBJ1-2; no clear D gene. The germline V gene has CDR1 LGHDT and CDR2 YNNKEL (reference sequence). V lost 0 bases and J lost 7, with 12 bases in between. The CDR3 totals 14 residues. The CDR3 here is CASSQEESGGGYTF. For the CDR3, the DNA is TGTGCCAGCAGCCAAGAGGAGAGTGGCGGTGGCTACACCTTC.

V usage is TRBV5-4 and J usage is TRBJ1-1; possibly TRBD1 for D (6 bases). Trimming took 0 bases from V and 8 from J, leaving 14 bases between them. This CDR3 has 14 amino acids. Germline-derived CDR1 and CDR2 are SGHNT and YYREEE (reference sequence). In nucleotides, the CDR3 is TGTGCCAGCAGCTTGGTCGGCCAGGGGACGGAAGCTTTCTTT. Protein product: CASSLVGQGTEAFF. Looking up the rest from reference TRBV5-4 and TRBJ1-1 gives the full variable domain: ETGVTQSPTHLIKTRGQQVTLRCSSQSGHNTVSWYQQALGQGPQFIFQYYREEENGRGNFPPRFSGLQFPNYSSELNVNALELDDSALYLCASSLVGQGTEAFFGQGTRLTVV.

The V and J genes are TRBV4-3 and TRBJ2-7; 7 nucleotides match TRBD1. CDR1 LGHNA and CDR2 YSLEER come from the germline V gene. The J segment lost 2 bases and the V segment lost 3 bases, leaving 7 bases of the junction unmatched. The CDR3 is 15 amino acids. CDR3 loop: CASSQVTGAAYEQYF. In DNA, the CDR3 is TGCGCCAGCAGCCAGGTAACAGGGGCGGCCTACGAGCAGTACTTC.

The chain combines TRBV5-1 with TRBJ1-5; D perhaps matches TRBD1 (6 bases). Germline V gene sequence: CDR1 SGHRS, CDR2 YFSETQ. This CDR3 comprises 16 residues. The V and J ends lost 4 bases and 0 bases respectively, with 14 bases between them. The CDR3 region is CASSVDRPHSNQPQHF. CDR3 coding DNA: TGCGCCAGCAGCGTTGACAGGCCCCATAGCAATCAGCCCCAGCATTTT. The variable domain in full, with the rest retrieved from reference TRBV5-1 and TRBJ1-5, is KAGVTQTPRYLIKTRGQQVTLSCSPISGHRSVSWYQQTPGQGLQFLFEYFSETQRNKGNFPGRFSGRQFSNSRSEMNVSTLELGDSALYLCASSVDRPHSNQPQHFGDGTRLSIL.

This clonotype was picked up a small number of times. The CDR3 DNA sequence: TGCAGCGGGGGGGGACTAGCGGATTACAATGAGCAGTTCTTC. This sequence encodes CSGGGLADYNEQFF. This rearrangement joins TRBV29-1 to TRBJ2-1; 11 bases fit TRBD2. The CDR3 has 14 amino acids. CDR1 is SQVTM, CDR2 ANQGSEA, per germline. Unmatched junction bases numbered 6, after V lost 7 bases and J lost 4 bases.

The chain carries TRBV6-1 and TRBJ1-6; D call uncertain. The CDR3 contains 16 residues. The germline CDR1 and CDR2 sequences are MNHNS and SASEGT. Trimming left V 4 bases short and J 8 bases short, with 18 bases between. The CDR3 DNA is TGTGCCAGCAGTGTCAGTGCTCTGGGGAGAGATTCACCCCTCCACTTT. Translated: CASSVSALGRDSPLHF.

In its sample, this clonotype was seen a few times. This chain joins TRBV7-6 and TRBJ2-5, with 11 nucleotides matching TRBD2. The germline V gene has CDR1 SGHVS and CDR2 FNYEAQ. V was clipped by 4 bases and J by 3 bases; unmatched bases: 4. CDR3 length: 15 residues. The CDR3 loop is CASSYSGRAEETQYF. The CDR3 coding sequence is TGTGCCAGCAGCTATAGCGGGAGGGCCGAAGAGACCCAGTACTTC.

Regarding this clonotype: Without the conserved terminal phenylalanine or tryptophan, this CDR3 likely stems from a read error. The V gene is TRBV12-3 or TRBV12-4, the J gene TRBJ2-2; D may be TRBD2 (6 bases). The CDR3 loop spans 17 amino acids. V lost 6 bases, J lost 5 bases, and 22 bases lay in between. The DNA for the CDR3 is TGTGCCAGCAGCCTGGGGATCAGACTAGTTCGGACCGGGGAGCTGTTTTCT. Translation gives CASSLGIRLVRTGELFS.

This clonotype was recorded a few times. The rearrangement joins TRBV27 to TRBJ1-1; D is ambiguous. CDR1 and CDR2 from the germline V gene are MNHEY and SMNVEV (reference sequence). This CDR3 is built from 14 residues. The ends were cut back, 3 bases at V and 3 bases at J, with 11 bases in the middle. The CDR3 reads CASSLGRADTEAFF. In DNA form, the CDR3 reads TGTGCCAGCAGTTTGGGGAGGGCGGACACTGAAGCTTTCTTT.

This clonotype has more than one count but fewer than ten. V and J are TRBV29-1 and TRBJ2-3; no reliable D call. The V end lost 4 bases, the J end lost 3 bases, and 5 bases lay between the germline ends. CDR1 is SQVTM, CDR2 ANQGSEA, per germline. The CDR3 runs to 11 residues. This CDR3 reads CSVGATDTQYF. As DNA, the CDR3 is TGCAGCGTTGGGGCTACAGATACGCAGTATTTT.

This sequence joins TRBV6-1 and TRBJ2-3, with 11 bases matching TRBD2. The ends lost 9 bases at V and 0 bases at J; junction bases unmatched: 8. The CDR3 consists of 16 residues. CDR1 is MNHNS, CDR2 SASEGT, per germline. As DNA, the CDR3 is TGTGCCAGGTGGGGACTAGCGGTGCCTAGCACAGATACGCAGTATTTT. This encodes CARWGLAVPSTDTQYF.

The rearrangement uses TRBV5-1 and TRBJ1-4; D is perhaps TRBD1 (5 bases). Germline V gene lookup returns CDR1 SGHRS and CDR2 YFSETQ. Trimming took off 4 bases at V and 5 bases at J, with 15 bases between the two ends. This CDR3 region has 15 residues. Here the CDR3 reads CASSVFGTANEKLFF. The CDR3 DNA follows: TGCGCCAGCAGCGTCTTCGGGACGGCAAATGAAAAACTGTTTTTT.

Many counts were recorded for this clonotype. The chain combines TRBV7-8 with TRBJ2-1; D call uncertain. Germline V gene sequence: CDR1 SGHVS, CDR2 FQNEAQ. The CDR3 has 14 residues. V shed 1 base and J shed 4 bases, with 8 bases lying between them. CDR3 residues: CASSLEGIYNEQFF. In DNA form, the CDR3 reads TGTGCCAGCAGCTTAGAGGGTATTTACAATGAGCAGTTCTTC.

This sequence joins TRBV15 and TRBJ1-1; TRBD1 matches 8 bases. The trim removed 0 bases at V and 9 bases at J, leaving 6 bases unmatched. CDR1 LNHNV and CDR2 YYDKDF come from the germline V gene (reference sequence). The CDR3 has 14 residues. The CDR3: CATSREGRQGKAFF. In nucleotides, the CDR3 is TGTGCCACCAGCAGAGAAGGCCGACAGGGGAAAGCTTTCTTT.

This clonotype was seen a handful of times. The chain combines TRBV11-2 with TRBJ1-1; 9 nucleotides match TRBD1. The V segment lost 2 bases and the J segment 5 bases; nucleotides outside the gene matches: 12. The CDR3 spans 17 residues. CDR1 and CDR2 from the germline V gene are SGHAT and FQNNGV. CDR3 in DNA: TGTGCCAGCAGCTTAAATCCCAAACAGGGGGCGCAGACTGAAGCTTTCTTT. Translation: CASSLNPKQGAQTEAFF.

This clonotype was seen a handful of times. The CDR3 is CASSFSEVANIQYF. CDR3 coding DNA: TGCGCCAGCAGCTTTTCCGAGGTAGCGAACATTCAGTACTTC. V is TRBV5-1 and J is TRBJ2-4; a possible D gene is TRBD2 (5 bases). Trimming stripped 2 bases from V and 7 bases from J, with 13 bases between. The CDR3 totals 14 residues. Germline loops: CDR1 SGHRS, CDR2 YFSETQ.